This TCR beta chain was sequenced for a study of Ad26.COV2.S vaccination and SARS-CoV-2 variants. Study-wide points: Total T cell responses, in the TCR breadth and depth analyses, may have been underestimated. Spike-specific TCR breadth ran higher among vaccine recipients than placebo recipients. Substantial response breadth was reportedly seen for spike-specific CD8+ and CD4+ T cells after vaccination.

The protocol was immunoSEQ multiplex PCR, while the TCRdb copy is restricted to in-frame clones and leaves out a portion. The table includes some 390,000 clones, more than 85% detected once. Indicated treatment: over 15 received Ad26.COV2.S at low or high dose, single or two shots; roughly 5 received placebo; per-sample allocation not given. Vaccine and placebo recipients were sampled on day 63 after the first injection. It was Wuhan-strain SARS-CoV-2 spike that the Ad26 vaccine vector expressed. As concerns this clone: Its antigen is as yet unknown.

Material: peripheral blood, obtained in a trial of Ad26.COV2.S vaccine versus placebo. The clonotype comes from a person aged 18 to 65 who received the Ad26.COV2.S COVID-19 vaccine or a placebo.

The CDR3 loop is CASKQGHQPQHF. The CDR3 DNA sequence: TGTGCCAGCAAACAGGGGCATCAGCCCCAGCATTTT. The chain joins TRBV28 to TRBJ1-5, with 7 bases fitting TRBD1. Germline CDR1 MDHEN, CDR2 SYDVKM. J gave up 5 bases and V 7 bases, and 2 bases lay outside the gene matches. This CDR3 has 12 residues.